One sample yielded the 25 T cell receptor beta chains listed below, sequenced in a study of T cell repertoires in cytomegalovirus infection. TCRdb ran MiXCR on the reads and lists one entry per CDR3 protein. The data show approximately 910,000 distinct CDR3 sequences, roughly 30% seen once. These TCRs' antigens remain unknown. This specimen consisted of cultured CD8+ T cells from PBMCs, obtained from culture after CMV antigen stimulation. Source of these receptors: a human donor in good health (CMV status not recorded). Some clones in this sample may be carry-over from other donors' samples.

Notes on this clonotype: This clone may be a read error of a much larger clone one base away. The chain couples TRBV7-2 to TRBJ2-1; 10 nucleotides match TRBD2. The CDR3 has 15 amino acids. Germline V gene lookup returns CDR1 SGHTA and CDR2 FQGNSA. The V and J ends lost 2 bases and 9 bases, in that order; junction bases with no gene match: 7. This CDR3 is CASSLTAGGLFEQFF. For the CDR3, the DNA is TGTGCCAGCAGCTTAACAGCGGGGGGGCTATTTGAGCAGTTCTTC.

This clonotype was observed a single time. The V call is TRBV4-2, the J call TRBJ2-1; a possible D gene is TRBD2 (6 bases). The germline V gene encodes CDR1 LGHNA and CDR2 YNFKEQ. The CDR3 has 17 residues. V lost 4 bases and J lost 5, with 21 bases in between. The CDR3 DNA reads as TGTGCCAGCAGCCCCTTTCAAATAACTAGCACGGACAATGAGCAGTTCTTC. This encodes CASSPFQITSTDNEQFF.

Many counts were recorded for this clonotype. V is TRBV7-9 and J is TRBJ2-3; D might be TRBD1 (6 bases). V lost 5 bases and J 0 bases, leaving 15 bases between the germline ends. CDR3 size: 16 residues. Germline CDR1 SEHNR, CDR2 FQNEAQ (reference sequence). In DNA, the CDR3 is TGTGCCAGCAGCGGGGGCAATGGTACTAGCACAGATACGCAGTATTTT. It specifies CASSGGNGTSTDTQYF.

V is TRBV4-1 and J is TRBJ1-5; D not resolved. Germline V gene lookup returns CDR1 MGHRA and CDR2 YSYEKL. This CDR3 contains 18 residues. V was trimmed by 1 base and J by 5 bases, leaving 21 bases between them. The CDR3 is CASSQVESAWGPDQPQHF. CDR3 nucleotides: TGCGCCAGCAGCCAAGTCGAGTCAGCTTGGGGTCCCGATCAGCCCCAGCATTTT.

The chain joins TRBV6-5 to TRBJ1-2, with 9 positions matching TRBD1. This CDR3 region has 14 residues. With 6 bases clipped from V and 6 bases from J, the junction kept 8 bases outside the gene matches. The germline V gene has CDR1 MNHEY and CDR2 SVGAGI. CDR3 amino acids: CASRRDREWDGYTF. The DNA for the CDR3 is TGTGCCAGCAGAAGGGACAGGGAATGGGATGGCTACACCTTC.

This clonotype was seen more than once but under ten times. The V call is TRBV9, the J call TRBJ1-1; D may be TRBD1 (6 bases). CDR1 is SGDLS, CDR2 YYNGEE, per germline. The V and J ends lost 0 bases and 5 bases respectively, with 11 bases between them. The CDR3 length is 14 residues. The CDR3 reads CASSVVQGGTEAFF. CDR3 coding DNA: TGTGCCAGCAGCGTAGTACAGGGTGGGACTGAAGCTTTCTTT.

This chain connects TRBV24-1 to TRBJ1-1, with TRBD1 as a possible D gene (6 bases). This CDR3 region has 16 residues. The V end was cut by 8 bases, the J end by 1 base, with 19 bases between. Germline CDR1 KGHDR, CDR2 SFDVKD. In DNA form, the CDR3 reads TGTGCCACCATGGGGGCCGGACGGGGAGGGAACACTGAAGCTTTCTTT. It is translated as CATMGAGRGGNTEAFF.

The chain is built from TRBV29-1 and TRBJ2-1; 7 nucleotides align to TRBD1. The CDR3 runs to 13 residues. Trimming took 6 bases from V and 5 from J; bases not matched to a gene: 7. Germline V gene sequence: CDR1 SQVTM, CDR2 ANQGSEA. This CDR3 reads CSVVQGSNNEQFF. The DNA for the CDR3 is TGCAGCGTAGTACAGGGGTCCAACAATGAGCAGTTCTTC.

This clonotype was counted at least ten times. This chain joins TRBV7-2 and TRBJ1-5; TRBD1 matches 8 bases. CDR1 is SGHTA and CDR2 is FQGNSA in the germline V gene. The CDR3 loop spans 15 amino acids. J gave up 5 bases and V 1 base, and 4 bases lay outside the gene matches. The CDR3 bases are TGTGCCAGCAGCTTAGGAGGGACAGGTCATCAGCCCCAGCATTTT. It yields the protein CASSLGGTGHQPQHF.

This clonotype came up a few times. The gene calls are TRBV28 and TRBJ1-5; 8 bases align to TRBD1. The CDR3 is 14 residues long. The V segment lost 3 bases and the J segment 5 bases; nucleotides outside the gene matches: 3. Germline CDR1 and CDR2: MDHEN and SYDVKM. CDR3 sequence (DNA): TGTGCCAGCAGTTTTGGGACAGGCCATCAGCCCCAGCATTTT. The encoded protein is CASSFGTGHQPQHF.

This chain links TRBV7-9 with TRBJ2-1; TRBD2 matches at 9 bases. V dropped 5 bases and J dropped 0; count of bases not matched to a gene: 14. Germline-derived CDR1 and CDR2 are SEHNR and FQNEAQ (reference sequence). CDR3 size: 19 residues. In DNA, the CDR3 is TGTGCCAGCAGCGAGAATATAGCGGGGGTCCCTAGCTCCTACAATGAGCAGTTCTTC. Protein: CASSENIAGVPSSYNEQFF.

This clonotype was counted between two and nine times. The rearrangement uses TRBV7-8 and TRBJ2-7; D possibly uses TRBD1 or TRBD2 (5 bases each). The germline gives CDR1 SGHVS, CDR2 FQNEAQ. The CDR3 is 14 residues long. The V end was cut by 5 bases, the J end by 3 bases, with 14 bases between. Here the CDR3 DNA reads TGTGCCAGCAGCCCGGGGCGGACCCTCTACGAGCAGTACGTC. It specifies CASSPGRTLYEQYV.

The V and J genes are TRBV10-3 and TRBJ2-7; tentatively, D is TRBD1 (6 bases). This CDR3 contains 17 residues. V was pared by 3 bases and J by 2 bases, with 20 bases between. Germline CDR1 and CDR2: ENHRY and SYGVKD. CDR3 in amino acids: CAISDQGDRFKTYEQYF. CDR3 DNA sequence: TGTGCCATCAGTGACCAGGGAGACAGGTTTAAGACCTACGAGCAGTACTTC.

This sequence joins TRBV11-2 and TRBJ2-3; 8 nucleotides align to TRBD1. The CDR3 extends over 17 amino acids. Germline V gene lookup returns CDR1 SGHAT and CDR2 FQNNGV. The ends lost 4 bases at V and 3 bases at J; junction bases unmatched: 12. CDR3 loop: CASSWAYQGAGTDTQYF. The CDR3 DNA is TGTGCCAGCAGCTGGGCTTATCAGGGGGCTGGTACAGATACGCAGTATTTT.

This chain's CDR3 is CASAEQGVNEKLFF. In DNA, the CDR3 is TGTGCCAGCGCGGAACAGGGGGTTAATGAAAAACTGTTTTTT. J is TRBJ1-4 and V is TRBV27; 8 nucleotides align to TRBD1. V lost 8 bases, J lost 4 bases, and 6 bases stayed unmatched. The CDR3 length is 14 residues. The germline V gene has CDR1 MNHEY and CDR2 SMNVEV (reference sequence).

The chain has TRBV27 and TRBJ1-4, with a weak D call TRBD1 (5 bases). The CDR3 has 15 residues. The germline V gene has CDR1 MNHEY and CDR2 SMNVEV (reference sequence). Trimming removed 6 bases from V and 0 bases from J, with 11 bases in between. The CDR3 sequence: CASRDILATNEKLFF. The CDR3 DNA sequence: TGTGCCAGCAGGGACATCCTAGCAACTAATGAAAAACTGTTTTTT.

The J gene is TRBJ2-5, the V gene TRBV18; D is unclear. The CDR3 length is 13 residues. Trimming pared 1 base from V and 4 bases from J, leaving 7 bases between. Germline CDR1 KGHSH, CDR2 LQKENI. CDR3 sequence reads: CASSPLSLETQYF. The CDR3 DNA reads as TGTGCCAGCTCACCACTTTCTCTAGAGACCCAGTACTTC.

CDR3 region: CASSLPSGLADTQYF. The CDR3, as DNA: TGTGCCAGCAGCTTGCCTAGCGGGCTGGCAGATACGCAGTATTTT. The chain links TRBV5-6 to TRBJ2-3, with TRBD2 matching over 8 bases. This CDR3 is 15 amino acids long. V gave up 1 base and J gave up 4 bases; unmatched junction bases: 5. Germline lookup yields CDR1 SGHDT and CDR2 YYEEEE.

The CDR3 DNA reads as TGTGCCACCAGTGACCCCTCATATGGCCCCTGGCCCCAGCATTTT. Translating it yields CATSDPSYGPWPQHF. The gene calls are TRBV24-1 and TRBJ1-5, with D hard to call. The germline V gene has CDR1 KGHDR and CDR2 SFDVKD. Deletions cut 4 bases from V and 9 bases from J, with 18 bases between. The CDR3 spans 15 residues.

The CDR3: CASSEALRGTDTQYF. The CDR3 DNA follows: TGTGCCAGCAGTGAAGCGCTTCGCGGCACAGATACGCAGTATTTT. The V and J genes are TRBV2 and TRBJ2-3; D call uncertain. The CDR3 extends over 15 amino acids. V lost 0 bases, J lost 1 base, and 8 bases lay in between. Germline CDR1 reads SNHLY; CDR2 reads FYNNEI.

Details on this clonotype: Compared with germline, one end of the junction differs, possibly owing to a read error. The rearrangement links TRBV7-4 to TRBJ2-5; D is unclear. CDR3 length equals 11 residues. CDR1 SGHVT and CDR2 SQSDAQ come from the germline V gene. In DNA, the CDR3 is TGTACCAGCAGCTTAGGAGTGGCTCAGTACTTC. Amino acid sequence: CTSSLGVAQYF. Filled out from reference TRBV7-4 and TRBJ2-5, the complete variable domain reads GAGVSQSPRYKVAKRGRDVALRCDSISGHVTLYWYRQTLGQGSEVLTYSQSDAQRDKSGRPSGRFSAERPERSVSTLKIQRTEQGDSAVYLCTSSLGVAQYFGPGTRLLVL.

The rearrangement links TRBV5-5 to TRBJ2-7; D is possibly TRBD1 (5 bases). The CDR3 runs to 13 residues. The germline V gene has CDR1 SGHKS and CDR2 YYEKEE (reference sequence). The ends were cut back, 5 bases at V and 3 bases at J, with 12 bases in the middle. The CDR3 loop reads CASSFTTVYEQYV. DNA of the CDR3: TGTGCCAGCAGTTTCACGACAGTCTACGAGCAGTACGTC.

Notes on this clonotype: One base away lies a much larger clone, so this may be a sequencing read error. This rearrangement joins TRBV28 to TRBJ1-1, with D unresolved. V gave up 0 bases and J gave up 4 bases, with 6 bases separating them. The CDR3 has 13 residues. Germline V gene data show CDR1 as MDHEN and CDR2 as SYDVKM. The CDR3 here is CASSLCLGTEAFF. DNA for the CDR3: TGTGCCAGCAGTTTATGCCTGGGCACTGAAGCTTTCTTT.

This sequence joins TRBV9 and TRBJ2-3; 10 nucleotides match TRBD1. Germline V gives CDR1 SGDLS, CDR2 YYNGEE. The junction had 11 bases not matched to a gene; V was cut back by 3 bases and J by 4 bases. This CDR3 has 17 amino acids. The CDR3 DNA is TGTGCCAGCAGCGAACCGCGGGACAGGGGTGGACCAGATACGCAGTATTTT. It encodes CASSEPRDRGGPDTQYF.

V and J are TRBV10-2 and TRBJ2-3, with D possibly matching TRBD1 (5 bases). With 8 bases removed from V and 2 bases from J, the gap between germline ends came to 17 bases. The CDR3 is 15 amino acids. Germline V gene lookup returns CDR1 WSHSY and CDR2 SAAADI. The CDR3 sequence: CASRPLDKATDTQYF. For the CDR3, the DNA is TGCGCCAGCCGCCCCTTGGACAAAGCCACAGATACGCAGTATTTT.